The clone carrying this T cell receptor (beta chain) was observed many times. Its specificity is not known. This sample stems from a study of shared clonotypes between healthy human individuals. Caucasian adults living in Nashville, Tennessee, provided all samples. It was at deep level that the assay was run. Genomic DNA of each subset was evenly split across several immunoSEQ plates. TCRdb's copy holds only in-frame clones and misses some; the assay was immunoSEQ multiplex PCR. The sample records approximately 500,000 clones, 79% being singletons. The CDR3 consists of 14 residues. Unmatched junction bases numbered 8, after V lost 0 bases and J lost 12 bases. In germline, CDR1 is MRHNA, CDR2 SNTAGT. Findings and limits, study-wide: Limitation of the genetic and exposure-history diversity represented came from the few donors.

The V gene is TRBV6-4, the J gene TRBJ2-1; TRBD2 agrees at 7 bases. This TCR was sampled from a middle-aged woman in good health. Some clones in this sample may be carry-over from other donors' samples. Sequencing was carried out using PBMCs. The CDR3 reads CASSDSPDWGGQFF. The CDR3, as DNA: TGTGCCAGCAGTGACTCTCCGGACTGGGGGGGGCAGTTCTTC.